These 22 T cell receptor beta chains were all obtained from the same sample, sequenced in a study of OX40 agonist ivuxolimab in advanced cancers. The method was immunoSEQ multiplex PCR; TCRdb's version includes in-frame clones alone and lacks a portion of them. The sample consists of tens of thousands of clones, around 84% of them appearing once. The sample was CD4+ or CD8+ T cells sorted from blood, taken in a trial of the OX40 agonist ivuxolimab. These receptors came from an adult with an advanced solid tumor such as melanoma, head and neck, liver or kidney cancer.

V usage is TRBV5-1 and J usage is TRBJ2-5; 14 positions agree with TRBD2. The germline gives CDR1 SGHRS, CDR2 YFSETQ. There are 18 residues in the CDR3. With 2 bases clipped from V and 6 bases from J, the junction kept 12 bases outside the gene matches. The CDR3 here is CASSLARLAGGPGKTQYF. CDR3 nucleotides: TGCGCCAGCAGCTTAGCGCGACTAGCGGGAGGGCCGGGGAAGACCCAGTACTTC.

The chain combines TRBV7-2 with TRBJ1-2, with D perhaps matching TRBD1 (5 bases). Germline values: CDR1 SGHTA, CDR2 FQGNSA. The length of the CDR3 is 16 residues. V was shortened by 2 bases and J by 3 bases, with 16 bases between the two germline ends. This CDR3 reads CASSLQGSVRDYGYTF. The CDR3 region has the DNA TGTGCCAGCAGCTTACAGGGAAGTGTTAGGGACTATGGCTACACCTTC.

V and J are TRBV4-3 and TRBJ2-4, with D perhaps matching TRBD1 (6 bases). This CDR3 is 17 amino acids long. Germline V lookup: CDR1 LGHNA, CDR2 YSLEER. The germline V and J ends were trimmed by 1 base and 0 bases, with 13 bases remaining between them. This CDR3 is CASSQGRQGLAKNIQYF. CDR3 nucleotide sequence: TGCGCCAGCAGCCAAGGGCGGCAGGGGTTAGCCAAAAACATTCAGTACTTC.

This chain joins TRBV5-8 and TRBJ1-3; D unresolved. Germline V gives CDR1 SGHTS, CDR2 YDEGEE. Trimming cost V 0 bases and J 4 bases, with 11 bases left between them. The length of the CDR3 is 15 residues. This chain's CDR3 is CASSLDSLVGNTIYF. DNA of the CDR3: TGTGCCAGCAGCTTGGACAGTTTAGTAGGAAACACCATATATTTT.

The J gene is TRBJ2-1, the V gene TRBV5-1, with a weak D call TRBD2 (5 bases). This CDR3 has 15 amino acids. Germline CDR1 is SGHRS and CDR2 is YFSETQ. The germline V and J ends were trimmed by 5 bases and 5 bases, with 17 bases remaining between them. CDR3 nucleotides: TGCGCCAGCAGTGCCGGTGGGAGCGCAGACAATGAGCAGTTCTTC. It yields the protein CASSAGGSADNEQFF.

A few counts support this clone. V and J are TRBV18 and TRBJ1-3; 9 bases map to TRBD1. Trimming took 2 bases from V and 3 from J; bases not matched to a gene: 8. This CDR3 is built from 17 residues. Germline V gene sequence: CDR1 KGHSH, CDR2 LQKENI. The CDR3 reads CASSPRGGQGYGNTIYF. CDR3 DNA: TGTGCCAGCTCACCAAGGGGCGGACAGGGGTATGGAAACACCATATATTTT.

This clone is a singleton in its sample. V and J are TRBV9 and TRBJ1-5, with 7 bases that match TRBD1. Germline V gene data show CDR1 as SGDLS and CDR2 as YYNGEE. V was pared by 2 bases and J by 7 bases, with 12 bases of the junction left unmatched. CDR3 length: 16 amino acids. In DNA form, the CDR3 reads TGTGCCAGCAGCGTCCCCGAGGACAGGATGACCCAGCCCCAGCATTTT. It codes for CASSVPEDRMTQPQHF. Full variable domain (missing parts from reference TRBV9 and TRBJ1-5): DSGVTQTPKHLITATGQRVTLRCSPRSGDLSVYWYQQSLDQGLQFLIQYYNGEERAKGNILERFSAQQFPDLHSELNLSSLELGDSALYFCASSVPEDRMTQPQHFGDGTRLSIL.

The chain links TRBV21-1 to TRBJ2-2; the DNA was not used to check the table's D call, TRBD2. TRBV21-1 is described as a pseudogene. The CDR3 covers 13 residues. The chain's CDR3 is CASLAGDAGELFF. DNA of the CDR3: TGTGCCAGCCTAGCGGGAGACGCCGGGGAGCTGTTTTTT.

V and J are TRBV6-5 and TRBJ1-3; 9 bases match TRBD1. CDR1 is MNHEY, CDR2 SVGAGI, per germline. J gave up 1 base and V 5 bases, and 3 bases lay outside the gene matches. The CDR3 is 15 amino acids. CDR3 residues: CASSRQGVSGNTIYF. Written as DNA, the CDR3 is TGTGCCAGCAGTAGACAGGGGGTTTCTGGAAACACCATATATTTT.

The chain recombines TRBV9 with TRBJ2-3; TRBD2 agrees at 7 bases. The germline V gene encodes CDR1 SGDLS and CDR2 YYNGEE. There are 16 residues in the CDR3. V was clipped by 0 bases and J by 1 base; unmatched bases: 5. The CDR3 loop reads CASSVEAGSGTDTQYF. CDR3 DNA sequence: TGTGCCAGCAGCGTAGAAGCGGGGAGCGGCACAGATACGCAGTATTTT.

The chain has TRBV6-1 and TRBJ2-5; maybe TRBD1 (5 bases). V was clipped by 6 bases and J by 1 base, with 9 bases between them. CDR1 and CDR2 from the germline V gene are MNHNS and SASEGT. This CDR3 is 13 amino acids long. The chain's CDR3 is CASSTGTQETQYF. CDR3 DNA: TGTGCCAGCAGCACAGGAACCCAAGAGACCCAGTACTTC.

The chain joins TRBV5-1 to TRBJ2-5; 7 nucleotides align to TRBD1. The CDR3 has 13 residues. The germline gives CDR1 SGHRS, CDR2 YFSETQ. Trimming cost V 4 bases and J 4 bases; bases outside gene matches: 4. In DNA form, the CDR3 reads TGCGCCAGCAGCGAACAGGGGTCAGAGACCCAGTACTTC. Translating it yields CASSEQGSETQYF.

This chain links TRBV21-1 with TRBJ1-6; the listed D gene, TRBD1, was not tested against the DNA. TRBV21-1 is recorded as a pseudogene. The CDR3 has 13 residues. The chain's CDR3 is CASTYRNRETLHF. CDR3 sequence (DNA): TGTGCCAGCACCTACAGAAATCGCGAAACCCTCCACTTT.

The chain has TRBV6-6 and TRBJ1-1; no reliable D call. Trimming removed 5 bases at V and 3 bases at J, with 10 bases between. Germline CDR1 reads MNHNY; CDR2 reads SVGAGI (reference sequence). The CDR3 has 13 residues. The CDR3 loop is CASSQTRDTEAFF. The DNA for the CDR3 is TGTGCCAGCAGTCAAACACGGGACACTGAAGCTTTCTTT.

J is TRBJ2-4 and V is TRBV6-5; 8 bases fit TRBD2. Germline V lookup: CDR1 MNHEY, CDR2 SVGAGI. V shed 6 bases, J shed 9 bases, and the junction held 13 bases outside the gene matches. CDR3 size: 15 residues. CDR3 amino acids: CASRHRGGPGGIQYF. In DNA form, the CDR3 reads TGTGCCAGCAGGCACCGGGGGGGGCCTGGAGGCATTCAGTACTTC.

The chain links TRBV7-8 to TRBJ1-5; D uncertain. Germline V lookup: CDR1 SGHVS, CDR2 FQNEAQ. The CDR3 has 15 amino acids. V lost 3 bases, J lost 0 bases, and 9 bases lay in between. This CDR3 is CASSFGSYSNQPQHF. CDR3 sequence (DNA): TGTGCCAGCAGCTTTGGGAGCTATAGCAATCAGCCCCAGCATTTT.

The chain uses TRBV7-2 and TRBJ2-7, with 7 bases that match TRBD2. The CDR3 loop spans 14 amino acids. Germline loops: CDR1 SGHTA, CDR2 FQGNSA. Trimming cost V 5 bases and J 3 bases; bases outside gene matches: 7. DNA of the CDR3: TGTGCCAGCAGCCGAAGCGGGACTGACTACGAGCAGTACTTC. This sequence encodes CASSRSGTDYEQYF.

In this sample, this clone turned up many times. The CDR3 here is CATRGSTEAFF. The DNA for the CDR3 is TGTGCCACCCGGGGGAGCACTGAAGCTTTCTTT. The J gene is TRBJ1-1, the V gene TRBV19; tentatively, D is TRBD1 (5 bases). Germline CDR1 and CDR2: LNHDA and SQIVND (reference sequence). V was pared by 10 bases and J by 4 bases, with 10 bases between. CDR3 length: 11 residues.

J is TRBJ1-2 and V is TRBV5-1, with 7 bases aligning to TRBD1. CDR1 SGHRS and CDR2 YFSETQ come from the germline V gene. The CDR3 consists of 15 residues. V was clipped by 4 bases and J by 1 base; unmatched bases: 7. CDR3 in amino acids: CASSREQGSNYGYTF. The CDR3 region has the DNA TGCGCCAGCAGCCGTGAACAGGGGAGTAACTATGGCTACACCTTC.

The V gene is TRBV30, the J gene TRBJ1-3; a weak D match, TRBD1 (5 bases). V was pared by 4 bases and J by 0 bases, with 16 bases between. This CDR3 is 16 amino acids long. The germline gives CDR1 GTSNPN, CDR2 SVGIG (reference sequence). In DNA, the CDR3 is TGTGCCTGGATGGGGACGGAACTCATCTCTGGAAACACCATATATTTT. Protein product: CAWMGTELISGNTIYF.

The V call is TRBV7-9, the J call TRBJ1-3; perhaps TRBD1 as D (5 bases). CDR3 size: 15 residues. Trimming removed 5 bases from V and 1 base from J, with 12 bases in between. Germline V gene data show CDR1 as SEHNR and CDR2 as FQNEAQ (reference sequence). CDR3 residues: CASSPWDGSGNTIYF. For the CDR3, the DNA is TGTGCCAGCAGCCCATGGGACGGATCTGGAAACACCATATATTTT.

The chain recombines TRBV11-1 with TRBJ2-2; tentatively, D is TRBD1 (7 bases). CDR1 SGHAT and CDR2 FQDESV come from the germline V gene (reference sequence). The CDR3 sequence is 16 residues long. The V and J ends lost 1 base and 4 bases respectively, with 13 bases between them. The CDR3 sequence is CASSLDRRGLTGELFF. Here the CDR3 DNA reads TGTGCCAGCAGCTTAGACCGGAGGGGGCTCACCGGGGAGCTGTTTTTT.